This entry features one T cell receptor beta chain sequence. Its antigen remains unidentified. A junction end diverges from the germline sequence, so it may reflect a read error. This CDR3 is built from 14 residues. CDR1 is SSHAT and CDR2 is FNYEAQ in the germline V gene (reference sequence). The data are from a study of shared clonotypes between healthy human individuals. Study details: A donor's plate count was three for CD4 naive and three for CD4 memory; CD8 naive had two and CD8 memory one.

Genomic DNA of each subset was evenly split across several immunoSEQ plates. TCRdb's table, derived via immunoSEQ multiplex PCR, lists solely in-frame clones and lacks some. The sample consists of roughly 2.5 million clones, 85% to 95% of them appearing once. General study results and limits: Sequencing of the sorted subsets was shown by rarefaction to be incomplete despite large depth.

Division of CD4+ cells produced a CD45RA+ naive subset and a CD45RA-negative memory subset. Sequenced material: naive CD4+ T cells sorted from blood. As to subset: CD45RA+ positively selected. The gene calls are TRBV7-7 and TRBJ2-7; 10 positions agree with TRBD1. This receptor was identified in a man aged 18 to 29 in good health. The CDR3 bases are TGTGCTAGCAGCTCCGGGACAGGGGCCTACGAGCAGTACTTC. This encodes CASSSGTGAYEQYF.